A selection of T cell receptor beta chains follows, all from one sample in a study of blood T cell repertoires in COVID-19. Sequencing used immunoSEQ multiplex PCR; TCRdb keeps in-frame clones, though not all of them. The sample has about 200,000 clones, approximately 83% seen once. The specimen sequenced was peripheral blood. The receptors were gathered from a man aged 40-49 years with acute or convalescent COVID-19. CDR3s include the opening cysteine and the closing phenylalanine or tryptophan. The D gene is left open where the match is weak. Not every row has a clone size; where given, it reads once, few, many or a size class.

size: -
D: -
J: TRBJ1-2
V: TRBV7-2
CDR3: CASSLVLGVFYGYTF
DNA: TGTGCCAGCAGCTTAGTTTTGGGAGTTTTCTATGGCTACACCTTC

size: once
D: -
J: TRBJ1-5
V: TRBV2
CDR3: CASSPRAPAIDQPQHF
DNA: TGTGCCAGCAGTCCGCGGGCCCCCGCTATAGATCAGCCCCAGCATTTT

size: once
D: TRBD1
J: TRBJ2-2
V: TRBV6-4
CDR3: CASSNRGPNTGELFF
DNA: TGTGCCAGCAGCAACAGGGGGCCAAACACCGGGGAGCTGTTTTTT

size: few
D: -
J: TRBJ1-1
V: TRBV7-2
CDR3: CASSSSTGRTEAFF
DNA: TGTGCCAGCAGCTCCTCAACAGGGCGCACTGAAGCTTTCTTT

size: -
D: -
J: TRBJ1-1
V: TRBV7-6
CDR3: CASSPDRGAFF
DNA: TGTGCCAGCAGCCCCGATCGGGGAGCTTTCTTT

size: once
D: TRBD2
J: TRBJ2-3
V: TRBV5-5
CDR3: CASSPGGLAGGPNPHTQYF
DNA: TGTGCCAGCAGCCCGGGAGGACTAGCGGGAGGGCCCAATCCGCATACGCAGTATTTT

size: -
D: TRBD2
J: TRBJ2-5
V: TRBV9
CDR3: CASSVGLAGDFRFGETQYF
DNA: TGTGCCAGCAGCGTCGGACTAGCGGGAGATTTTAGGTTTGGGGAGACCCAGTACTTC

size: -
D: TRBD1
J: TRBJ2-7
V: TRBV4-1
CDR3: CASSQDSTGRAYYEQYF
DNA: TGCGCCAGCAGCCAAGATTCGACAGGGCGGGCTTACTACGAGCAGTACTTC

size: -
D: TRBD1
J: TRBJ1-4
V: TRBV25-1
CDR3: CASSGGQFEKLFF
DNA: TGTGCCAGCTCAGGGGGCCAATTTGAAAAACTGTTTTTT

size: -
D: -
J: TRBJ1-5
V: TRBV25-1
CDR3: CASSVGVSNQPQHF
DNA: TGTGCCAGCAGTGTAGGGGTTAGCAATCAGCCCCAGCATTTT

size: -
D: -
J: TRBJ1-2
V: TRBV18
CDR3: CASSPGTPVDGYTF
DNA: TGTGCCAGCTCACCTGGGACACCCGTAGATGGCTACACCTTC

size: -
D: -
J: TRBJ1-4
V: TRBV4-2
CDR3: CASSPTGPATNEKLFF
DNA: TGTGCCAGCAGCCCGACAGGCCCTGCAACTAATGAAAAACTGTTTTTT

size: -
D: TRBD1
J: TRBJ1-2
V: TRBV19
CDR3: CASSTTGDYYGYTF
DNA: TGTGCCAGTAGCACGACAGGGGATTACTATGGCTACACCTTC

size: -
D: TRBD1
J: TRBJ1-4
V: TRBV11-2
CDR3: CASSVRGQGNEKLFF
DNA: TGTGCCAGCAGCGTCCGCGGACAGGGGAATGAAAAACTGTTTTTT

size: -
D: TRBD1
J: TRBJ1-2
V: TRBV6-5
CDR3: CASSRQRDRGGYTF
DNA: TGTGCCAGCAGTAGACAAAGGGACAGGGGGGGCTACACCTTC

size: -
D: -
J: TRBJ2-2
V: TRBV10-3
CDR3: CATRGRGTVEGELFF
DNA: TGTGCCACCCGCGGGCGAGGGACTGTAGAGGGGGAGCTGTTTTTT

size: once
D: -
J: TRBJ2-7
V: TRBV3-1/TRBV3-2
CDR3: CASSQGRLTVQYF
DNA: TGTGCCAGCAGCCAAGGTCGTCTGACTGTGCAGTACTTC

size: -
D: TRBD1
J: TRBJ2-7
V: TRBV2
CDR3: CASSVDSRGMDEQYF
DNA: TGTGCCAGCAGTGTGGATTCCAGGGGGATGGACGAGCAGTACTTC

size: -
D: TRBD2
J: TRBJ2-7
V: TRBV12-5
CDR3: CASGLGGSPYEQYF
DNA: TGTGCTAGTGGTTTGGGCGGGAGCCCCTACGAGCAGTACTTC

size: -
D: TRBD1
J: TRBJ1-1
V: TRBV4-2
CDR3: CASSQGDRGVRTEAFF
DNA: TGTGCCAGCAGCCAAGGGGACAGGGGGGTTCGCACTGAAGCTTTCTTT

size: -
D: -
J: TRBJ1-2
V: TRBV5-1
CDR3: CASTPSGGSAGYTF
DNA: TGCGCCAGCACCCCCTCGGGGGGCTCGGCTGGCTACACCTTC

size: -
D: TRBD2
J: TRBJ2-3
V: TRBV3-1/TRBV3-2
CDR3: CASSAMGLLTDTQYF
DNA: TGTGCCAGCAGCGCCATGGGACTATTAACAGATACGCAGTATTTT

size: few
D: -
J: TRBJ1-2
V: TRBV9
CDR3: CASSTDSYGYTF
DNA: TGTGCCAGCAGCACGGACAGTTATGGCTACACCTTC

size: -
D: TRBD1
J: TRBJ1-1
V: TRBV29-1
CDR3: CSVKSGTENTEAFF
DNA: TGCAGCGTTAAATCCGGGACAGAGAACACTGAAGCTTTCTTT

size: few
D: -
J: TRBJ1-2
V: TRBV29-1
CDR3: CSVEGGGWGPFYGYTF
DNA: TGCAGCGTTGAAGGAGGGGGTTGGGGCCCTTTCTATGGCTACACCTTC

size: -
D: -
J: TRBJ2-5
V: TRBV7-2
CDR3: CASSRDRYQETQYF
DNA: TGTGCCAGCAGCCGTGACAGGTACCAAGAGACCCAGTACTTC

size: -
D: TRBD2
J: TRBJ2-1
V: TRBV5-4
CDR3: CASSLGTSGGYNEQFF
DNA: TGTGCCAGCAGCTTGGGGACTAGCGGGGGATACAATGAGCAGTTCTTC

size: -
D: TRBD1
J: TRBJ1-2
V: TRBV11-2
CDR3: CASSFHRGVNYGYTF
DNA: TGTGCCAGCAGTTTCCACAGGGGGGTGAACTATGGCTACACCTTC

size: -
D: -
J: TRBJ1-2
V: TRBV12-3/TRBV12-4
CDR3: CASSSQGHGYTF
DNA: TGTGCCAGCAGTTCACAGGGCCATGGCTACACCTTC

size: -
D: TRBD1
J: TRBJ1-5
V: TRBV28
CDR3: CASSFIRDRELGQPQHF
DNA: TGTGCCAGCAGTTTCATCCGGGACAGGGAATTAGGTCAGCCCCAGCATTTT

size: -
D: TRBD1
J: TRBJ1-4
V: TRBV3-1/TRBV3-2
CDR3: CASSQGTGRNEKLFF
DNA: TGTGCCAGCAGCCAAGGGACAGGGAGGAATGAAAAACTGTTTTTT

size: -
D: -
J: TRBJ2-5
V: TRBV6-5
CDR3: CASSLNGVVQETQYF
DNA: TGTGCCAGCAGTCTTAACGGGGTGGTGCAAGAGACCCAGTACTTC

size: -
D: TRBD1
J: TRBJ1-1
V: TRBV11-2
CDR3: CASSLDLDRDTEAFF
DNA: TGTGCCAGCAGCTTAGATCTCGACAGGGACACTGAAGCTTTCTTT

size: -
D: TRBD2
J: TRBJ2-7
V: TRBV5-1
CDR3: CASSPRPSTSDSYEQYF
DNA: TGCGCCAGCAGCCCACGGCCCTCCACTAGCGACTCCTACGAGCAGTACTTC

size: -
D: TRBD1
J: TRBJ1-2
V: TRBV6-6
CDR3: CASTLTGDYGYTF
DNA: TGTGCCAGCACTCTGACAGGGGACTATGGCTACACCTTC

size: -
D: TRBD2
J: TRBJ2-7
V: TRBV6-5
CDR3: CASSYLFGRVNEQYF
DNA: TGTGCCAGCAGTTATCTCTTCGGGAGGGTCAACGAGCAGTACTTC

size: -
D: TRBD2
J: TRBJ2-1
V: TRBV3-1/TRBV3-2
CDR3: CASSLRGLAVYNEQFF
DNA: TGTGCCAGCAGCCTTCGGGGACTAGCGGTCTACAATGAGCAGTTCTTC

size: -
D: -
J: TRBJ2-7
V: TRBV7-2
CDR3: CASSLYASRYEQYF
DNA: TGTGCCAGCAGCTTATACGCTAGCAGGTACGAGCAGTACTTC

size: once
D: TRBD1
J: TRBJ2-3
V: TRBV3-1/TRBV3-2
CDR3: CASSQGALGQGGTDTQYF
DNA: TGTGCCAGCAGCCAAGGTGCCCTCGGACAGGGGGGGACAGATACGCAGTATTTT

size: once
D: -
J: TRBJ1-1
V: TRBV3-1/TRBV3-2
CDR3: CASSQARTEAFF
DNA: TGTGCCAGCAGCCAAGCGCGCACTGAAGCTTTCTTT

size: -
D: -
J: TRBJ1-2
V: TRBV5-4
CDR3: CASSLAGLRNGYTF
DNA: TGTGCCAGCAGCTTGGCAGGGCTTCGCAATGGCTACACCTTC

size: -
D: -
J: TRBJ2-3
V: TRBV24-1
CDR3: CATSGDGREADTQYF
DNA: TGTGCCACCAGTGGAGACGGGAGAGAAGCAGATACGCAGTATTTT

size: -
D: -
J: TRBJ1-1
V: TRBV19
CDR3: CASSSTANTEAFF
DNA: TGTGCCAGTAGTTCGACAGCGAACACTGAAGCTTTCTTT

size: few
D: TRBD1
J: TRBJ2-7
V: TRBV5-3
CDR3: CARSQKQGVAYEQYF
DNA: TGTGCCAGAAGCCAAAAACAGGGGGTAGCCTACGAGCAGTACTTC

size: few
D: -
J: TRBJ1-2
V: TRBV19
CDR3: CASSQVRDTSAYGYTF
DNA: TGTGCCAGTAGCCAGGTCCGGGACACCTCCGCCTATGGCTACACCTTC

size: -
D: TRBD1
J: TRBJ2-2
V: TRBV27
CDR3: CASSPGTGVTGELFF
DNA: TGTGCCAGCAGTCCAGGGACAGGGGTCACCGGGGAGCTGTTTTTT

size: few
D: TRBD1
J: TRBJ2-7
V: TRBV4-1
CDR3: CASSRFGQGLSEQYF
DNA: TGCGCCAGCAGCCGGTTCGGACAGGGGCTATCCGAGCAGTACTTC

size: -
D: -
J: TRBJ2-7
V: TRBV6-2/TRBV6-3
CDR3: CASSPQGRDEQYF
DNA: TGTGCCAGCAGTCCACAGGGTAGGGACGAGCAGTACTTC